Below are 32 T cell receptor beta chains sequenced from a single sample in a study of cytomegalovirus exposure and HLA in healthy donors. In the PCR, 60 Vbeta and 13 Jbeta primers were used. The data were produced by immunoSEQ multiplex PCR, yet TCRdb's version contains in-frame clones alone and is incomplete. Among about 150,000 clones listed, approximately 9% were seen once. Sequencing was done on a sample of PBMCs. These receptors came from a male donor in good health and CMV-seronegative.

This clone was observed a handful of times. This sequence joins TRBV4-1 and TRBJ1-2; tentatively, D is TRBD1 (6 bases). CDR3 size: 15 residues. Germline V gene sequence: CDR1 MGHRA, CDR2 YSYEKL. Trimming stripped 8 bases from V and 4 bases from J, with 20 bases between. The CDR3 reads CASSPKGGLGYGYTF. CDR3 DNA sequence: TGCGCCAGCTCCCCAAAGGGGGGGCTCGGCTATGGCTACACCTTC.

CDR3 protein: CASSLSDSGNTIYF. The DNA for the CDR3 is TGCGCCAGCAGCCTTTCAGACTCTGGAAACACCATATATTTT. This rearrangement joins TRBV5-1 to TRBJ1-3; D not certain. Trimming took off 4 bases at V and 0 bases at J, with 8 bases between the two ends. The CDR3 totals 14 residues. The V gene's germline CDR1 is SGHRS and CDR2 YFSETQ.

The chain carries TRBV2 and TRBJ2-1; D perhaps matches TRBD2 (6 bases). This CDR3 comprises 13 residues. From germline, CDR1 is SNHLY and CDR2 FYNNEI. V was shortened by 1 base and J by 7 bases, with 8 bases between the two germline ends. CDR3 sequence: CASSEGAGNEQFF. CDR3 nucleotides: TGTGCCAGCAGTGAAGGTGCGGGGAATGAGCAGTTCTTC.

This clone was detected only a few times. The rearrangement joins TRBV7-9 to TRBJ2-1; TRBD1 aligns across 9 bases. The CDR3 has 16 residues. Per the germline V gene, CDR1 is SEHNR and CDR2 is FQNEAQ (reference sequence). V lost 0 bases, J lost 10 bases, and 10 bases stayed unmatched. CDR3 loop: CASSLAEGTGKEEQFF. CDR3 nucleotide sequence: TGTGCCAGCAGCTTAGCGGAGGGGACAGGGAAGGAGGAGCAGTTCTTC.

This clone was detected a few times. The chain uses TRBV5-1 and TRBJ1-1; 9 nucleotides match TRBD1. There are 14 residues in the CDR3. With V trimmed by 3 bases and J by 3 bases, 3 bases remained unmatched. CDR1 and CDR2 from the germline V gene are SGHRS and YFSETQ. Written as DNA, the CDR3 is TGCGCCAGCAGCTCTCGGGACAGGGACACTGAAGCTTTCTTT. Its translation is CASSSRDRDTEAFF.

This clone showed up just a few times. The CDR3 loop is CASRPRQVFTDTQYF. The CDR3 region has the DNA TGTGCCAGCAGGCCTAGACAGGTTTTCACAGATACGCAGTATTTT. The V gene is TRBV6-1, the J gene TRBJ2-3; TRBD1 might be the D (6 bases). Per the germline V gene, CDR1 is MNHNS and CDR2 is SASEGT. This CDR3 spans 15 amino acids. Trimming shortened V by 6 bases and J by 2 bases, and 15 bases separated the two germline ends.

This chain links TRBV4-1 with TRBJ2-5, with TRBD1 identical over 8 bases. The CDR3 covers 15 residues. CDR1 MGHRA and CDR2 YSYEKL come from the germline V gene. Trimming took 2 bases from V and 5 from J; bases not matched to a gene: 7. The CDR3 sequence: CASSQFGQGGETQYF. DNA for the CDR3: TGCGCCAGCAGCCAATTCGGACAGGGTGGCGAGACCCAGTACTTC.

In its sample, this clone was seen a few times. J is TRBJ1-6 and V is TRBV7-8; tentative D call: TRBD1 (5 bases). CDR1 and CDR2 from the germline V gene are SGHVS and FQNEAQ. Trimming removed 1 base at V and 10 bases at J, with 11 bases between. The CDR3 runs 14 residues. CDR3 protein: CASSLGGVRSPLHF. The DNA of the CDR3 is TGTGCCAGCAGCTTAGGGGGCGTTCGGTCACCCCTCCACTTT.

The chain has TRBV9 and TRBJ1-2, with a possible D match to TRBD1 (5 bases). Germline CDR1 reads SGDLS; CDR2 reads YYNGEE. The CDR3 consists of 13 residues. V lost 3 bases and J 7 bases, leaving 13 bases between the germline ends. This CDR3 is CASSAGGRGGYTF. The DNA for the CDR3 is TGTGCCAGCAGCGCTGGAGGGAGGGGTGGCTACACCTTC.

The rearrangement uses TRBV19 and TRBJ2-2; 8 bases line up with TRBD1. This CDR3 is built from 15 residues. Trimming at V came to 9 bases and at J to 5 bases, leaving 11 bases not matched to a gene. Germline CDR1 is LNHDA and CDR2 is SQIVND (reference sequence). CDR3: CASSAPGGWTGELFF. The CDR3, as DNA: TGTGCCAGCTCGGCCCCAGGGGGCTGGACCGGGGAGCTGTTTTTT. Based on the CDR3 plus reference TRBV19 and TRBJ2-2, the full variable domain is DGGITQSPKYLFRKEGQNVTLSCEQNLNHDAMYWYRQDPGQGLRLIYYSQIVNDFQKGDIAEGYSVSREKKESFPLTVTSAQKNPTAFYLCASSAPGGWTGELFFGEGSRLTVL.

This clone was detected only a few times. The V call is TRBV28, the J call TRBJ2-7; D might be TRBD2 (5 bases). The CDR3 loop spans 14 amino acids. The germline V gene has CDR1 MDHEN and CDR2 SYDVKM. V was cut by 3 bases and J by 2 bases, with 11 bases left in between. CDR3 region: CASSFGAVTYEQYF. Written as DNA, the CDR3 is TGTGCCAGCAGTTTCGGAGCGGTTACCTACGAGCAGTACTTC.

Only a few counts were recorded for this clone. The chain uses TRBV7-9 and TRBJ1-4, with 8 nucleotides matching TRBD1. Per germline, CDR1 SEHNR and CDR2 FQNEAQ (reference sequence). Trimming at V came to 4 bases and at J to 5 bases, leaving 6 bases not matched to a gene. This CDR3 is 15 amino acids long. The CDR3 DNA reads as TGTGCCAGCAGCTCGGACAGGGAGTCGAATGAAAAACTGTTTTTT. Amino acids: CASSSDRESNEKLFF.

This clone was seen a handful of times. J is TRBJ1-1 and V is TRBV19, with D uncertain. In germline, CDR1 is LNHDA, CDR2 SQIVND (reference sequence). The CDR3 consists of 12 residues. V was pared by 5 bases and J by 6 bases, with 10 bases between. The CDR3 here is CASSFPAAEAFF. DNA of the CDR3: TGTGCCAGTAGTTTTCCCGCGGCTGAAGCTTTCTTT. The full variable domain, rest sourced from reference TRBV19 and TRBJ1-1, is DGGITQSPKYLFRKEGQNVTLSCEQNLNHDAMYWYRQDPGQGLRLIYYSQIVNDFQKGDIAEGYSVSREKKESFPLTVTSAQKNPTAFYLCASSFPAAEAFFGQGTRLTVV.

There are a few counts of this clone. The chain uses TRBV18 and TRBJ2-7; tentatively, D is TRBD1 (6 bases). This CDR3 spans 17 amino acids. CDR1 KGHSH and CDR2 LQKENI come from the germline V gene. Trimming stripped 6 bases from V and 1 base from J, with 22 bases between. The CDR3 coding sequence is TGTGCCAGCTCCCTCGGGGCCCGACAGGTCGAGTCCTACGAGCAGTACTTC. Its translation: CASSLGARQVESYEQYF.

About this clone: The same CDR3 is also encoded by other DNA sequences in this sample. The CDR3 DNA is TGTGCCAGCAGCCTCAGGCTCTATGGCTACACCTTC. Protein: CASSLRLYGYTF. This chain connects TRBV7-2 to TRBJ1-2; unclear D gene. Germline V gives CDR1 SGHTA, CDR2 FQGNSA. The CDR3 contains 12 residues. V dropped 5 bases and J dropped 4 bases, with 8 bases sitting between them.

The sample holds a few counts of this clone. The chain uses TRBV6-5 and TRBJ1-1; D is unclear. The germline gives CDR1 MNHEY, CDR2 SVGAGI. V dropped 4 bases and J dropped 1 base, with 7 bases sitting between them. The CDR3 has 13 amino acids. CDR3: CASSWAANTEAFF. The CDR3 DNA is TGTGCCAGCAGTTGGGCAGCGAACACTGAAGCTTTCTTT.

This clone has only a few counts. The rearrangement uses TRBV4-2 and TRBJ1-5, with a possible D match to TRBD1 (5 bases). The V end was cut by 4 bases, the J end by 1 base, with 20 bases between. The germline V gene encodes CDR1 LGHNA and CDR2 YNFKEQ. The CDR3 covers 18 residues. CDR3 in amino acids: CASSRTLGQGASNQPQHF. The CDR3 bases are TGTGCCAGCAGCCGTACCCTGGGCCAAGGGGCAAGCAATCAGCCCCAGCATTTT.

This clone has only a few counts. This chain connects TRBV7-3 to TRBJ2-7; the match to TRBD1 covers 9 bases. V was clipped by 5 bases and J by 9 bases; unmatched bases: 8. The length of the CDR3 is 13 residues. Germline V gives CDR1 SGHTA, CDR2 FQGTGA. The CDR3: CASSPGTGILQYF. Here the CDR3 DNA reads TGTGCCAGCAGCCCCGGGACAGGGATTTTGCAGTACTTC. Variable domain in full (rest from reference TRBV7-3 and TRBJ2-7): GAGVSQTPSNKVTEKGKYVELRCDPISGHTALYWYRQSLGQGPEFLIYFQGTGAADDSGLPNDRFFAVRPEGSVSTLKIQRTERGDSAVYLCASSPGTGILQYFGPGTRLTVT.

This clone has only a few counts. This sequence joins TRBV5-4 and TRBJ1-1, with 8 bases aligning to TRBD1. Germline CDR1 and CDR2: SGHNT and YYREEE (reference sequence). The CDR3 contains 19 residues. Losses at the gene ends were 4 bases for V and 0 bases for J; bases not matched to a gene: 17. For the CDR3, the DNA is TGTGCCAGCAGCCTACGAACCTGGCTCCCGGGACAGGTGAACACTGAAGCTTTCTTT. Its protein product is CASSLRTWLPGQVNTEAFF.

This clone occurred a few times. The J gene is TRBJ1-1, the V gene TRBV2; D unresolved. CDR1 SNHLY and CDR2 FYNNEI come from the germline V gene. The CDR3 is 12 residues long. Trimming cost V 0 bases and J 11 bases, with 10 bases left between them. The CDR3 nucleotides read TGTGCCAGCAGTGAAGCGCAAGTCCGGGCTTTCTTT. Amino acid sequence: CASSEAQVRAFF.

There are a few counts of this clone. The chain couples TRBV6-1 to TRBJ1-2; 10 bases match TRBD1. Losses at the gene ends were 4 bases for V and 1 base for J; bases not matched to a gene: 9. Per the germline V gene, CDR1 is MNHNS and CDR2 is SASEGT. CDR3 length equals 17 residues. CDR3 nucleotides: TGTGCCAGCAGTGCGACAGGGGGCACGGTCGGTAACTATGGCTACACCTTC. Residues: CASSATGGTVGNYGYTF.

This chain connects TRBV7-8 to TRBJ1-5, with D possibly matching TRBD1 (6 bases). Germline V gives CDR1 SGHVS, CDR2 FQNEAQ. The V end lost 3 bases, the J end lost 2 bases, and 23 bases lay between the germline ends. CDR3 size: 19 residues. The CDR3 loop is CASSFQGWGINGGNQPQHF. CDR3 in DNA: TGTGCCAGCAGCTTTCAGGGGTGGGGAATCAATGGGGGCAATCAGCCCCAGCATTTT.

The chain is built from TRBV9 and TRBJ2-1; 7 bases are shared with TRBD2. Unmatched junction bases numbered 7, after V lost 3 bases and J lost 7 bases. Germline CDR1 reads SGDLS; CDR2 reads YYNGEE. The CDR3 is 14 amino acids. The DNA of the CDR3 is TGTGCCAGCAGCGCCCCGGGCGGGGGTAATGAGCAGTTCTTC. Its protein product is CASSAPGGGNEQFF.

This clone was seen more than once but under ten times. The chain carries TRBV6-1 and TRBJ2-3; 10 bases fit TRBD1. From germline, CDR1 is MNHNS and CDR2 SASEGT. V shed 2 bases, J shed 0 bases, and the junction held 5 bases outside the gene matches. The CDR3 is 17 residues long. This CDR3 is CASSETTGGYSTDTQYF. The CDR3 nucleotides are TGTGCCAGCAGTGAAACGACAGGGGGCTATAGCACAGATACGCAGTATTTT.

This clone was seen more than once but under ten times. In nucleotides, the CDR3 is TGTGCCAGCAGCGTCCGACTAGCGGGAAGCGGGGAGCTGTTTTTT. It yields the protein CASSVRLAGSGELFF. The chain couples TRBV7-2 to TRBJ2-2; 11 positions agree with TRBD2. Germline V lookup: CDR1 SGHTA, CDR2 FQGNSA. V lost 5 bases to trimming and J lost 7 bases; unmatched junction nucleotides: 6. The CDR3 has 15 amino acids. Full variable domain (remainder filled in from reference TRBV7-2 and TRBJ2-2): GAGVSQSPSNKVTEKGKDVELRCDPISGHTALYWYRQSLGQGLEFLIYFQGNSAPDKSGLPSDRFSAERTGGSVSTLTIQRTQQEDSAVYLCASSVRLAGSGELFFGEGSRLTVL.

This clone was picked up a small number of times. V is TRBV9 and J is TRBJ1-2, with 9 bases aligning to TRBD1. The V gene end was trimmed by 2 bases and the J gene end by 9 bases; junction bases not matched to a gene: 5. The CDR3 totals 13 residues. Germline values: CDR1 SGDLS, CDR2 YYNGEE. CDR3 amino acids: CASSVGTGNSYTF. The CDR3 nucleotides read TGTGCCAGCAGCGTTGGGACAGGGAATAGCTACACCTTC.

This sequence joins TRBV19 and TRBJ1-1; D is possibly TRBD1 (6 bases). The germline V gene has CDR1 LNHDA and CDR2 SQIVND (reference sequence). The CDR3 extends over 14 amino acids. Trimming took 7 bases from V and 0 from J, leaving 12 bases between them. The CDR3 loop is CASTPDRMNTEAFF. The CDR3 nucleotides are TGTGCCAGTACCCCAGACAGGATGAACACTGAAGCTTTCTTT.

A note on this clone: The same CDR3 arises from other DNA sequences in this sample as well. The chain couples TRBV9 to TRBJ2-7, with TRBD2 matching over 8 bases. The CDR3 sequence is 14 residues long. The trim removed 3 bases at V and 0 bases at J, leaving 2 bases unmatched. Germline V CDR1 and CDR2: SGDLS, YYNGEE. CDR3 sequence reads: CASSGSGSSYEQYF. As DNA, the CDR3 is TGTGCCAGCAGCGGAAGCGGGAGCTCCTACGAGCAGTACTTC.

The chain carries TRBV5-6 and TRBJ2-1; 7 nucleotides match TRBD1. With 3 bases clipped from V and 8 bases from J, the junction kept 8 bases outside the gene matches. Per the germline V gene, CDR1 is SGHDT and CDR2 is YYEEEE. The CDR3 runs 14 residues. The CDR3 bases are TGTGCCAGCAGCTCCCGGTTACAGGGGTATGAGCAGTTCTTC. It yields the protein CASSSRLQGYEQFF.

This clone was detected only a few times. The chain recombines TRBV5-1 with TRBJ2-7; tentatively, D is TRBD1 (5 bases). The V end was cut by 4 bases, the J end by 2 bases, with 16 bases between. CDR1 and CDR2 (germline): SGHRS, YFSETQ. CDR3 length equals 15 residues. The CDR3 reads CASSPSSQAPYEQYF. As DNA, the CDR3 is TGCGCCAGCAGCCCCTCTTCACAGGCCCCCTACGAGCAGTACTTC.

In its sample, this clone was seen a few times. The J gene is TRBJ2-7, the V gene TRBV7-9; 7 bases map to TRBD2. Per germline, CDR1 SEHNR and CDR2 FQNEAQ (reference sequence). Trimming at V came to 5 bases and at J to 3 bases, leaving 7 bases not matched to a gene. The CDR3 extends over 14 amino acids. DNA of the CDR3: TGTGCCAGCAGCCCGAGCGGGGCCGTCTACGAGCAGTACTTC. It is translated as CASSPSGAVYEQYF.

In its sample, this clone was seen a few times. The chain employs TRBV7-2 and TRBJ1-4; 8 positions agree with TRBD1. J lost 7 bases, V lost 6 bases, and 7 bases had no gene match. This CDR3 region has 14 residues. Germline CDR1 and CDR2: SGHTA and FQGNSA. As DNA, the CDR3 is TGTGCCAGCAGAGCCACAGGGGGGGGTGAAAAACTGTTTTTT. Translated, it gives CASRATGGGEKLFF.